This T cell receptor beta chain came from a study of monozygotic twins with inflammatory bowel disease. Germline V gene data show CDR1 as SQVTM and CDR2 as ANQGSEA. The CDR3 loop spans 15 amino acids. Study conclusions and caveats: Especially where disease activity was present, IBD patients had fewer clonotypes in common with others than healthy twins did.

For this clonotype: Its antigen remains unidentified.

Blood, approximately 2.3 ml, was drawn per donor. UMIs with a 6-nucleotide sample barcode were added by template switching. TCRdb re-called the 5' RACE reads; one entry per CDR3 protein, DNA not given. In total, the table holds some 400,000 distinct CDR3 sequences. The sample consisted of blood. The chain links TRBV29-1 to TRBJ2-3; checking the TCRdb D call of TRBD1 is not possible without DNA. The TCR comes from a human donor with ulcerative colitis or Crohn's disease, or a healthy co-twin of an affected twin (not recorded which). The CDR3 region is CSAIPGTSFTDTQYF.